Given below is one T cell receptor (beta chain) in context. This receptor's antigen is unknown. There are no base qualities to consult, and no much larger clone falls within one base. This sample is drawn from a study of shared clonotypes between healthy human individuals (dated by TCRdb to 2020 to 2021). With respect to the entire study: The cohort included a few men and two women between 18 and 49 years of age. Per donor, three plates each were used for CD4 naive and CD4 memory, two for CD8 naive, and one for CD8 memory. To estimate repertoire size and how much clonotype sharing occurs between individuals, the study deeply sequenced the blood TCR repertoires of five healthy adults. To increase sequencing depth and limit assay-specific biases, different laboratories used diverse techniques to prepare libraries and sequence TCR repertoires. Leukapheresis yielded between about 0.8 and 8.9 billion PBMCs per donor.

TCR CDR3 regions were amplified from genomic DNA by multiplex PCR using the deep immunoSEQ assay. Extracted genomic DNA from each cell subset was spread evenly across all wells of several immunoSEQ 96-well plates, with each plate serving as a replicate. For sorted subsets, approximately 210 ng genomic DNA, equal to 25,000 to 35,000 T cell genomes, was loaded into each replicate PCR. The purified libraries were quantified using a Qubit 3.0 fluorometer, sized with a Bioanalyzer 2100, and then quantified again using the KAPA Library Quantification kit. Every immunoSEQ 96-well plate was sequenced on a separate single-read 150-cycle Illumina NextSeq 550 flow cell. Concerning the study's data processing: Because the immunoSEQ output included only junctional sequences and no quality scores, the filtering could not be the same as the filtering used for full-length reads. Sequences were annotated with PyIR, a Python wrapper for IgBLAST v1.9, using IMGT germline references to assign V/J genes and CDR3. Reads were removed for weak V/J assignments (E-value above 1e-6), missing CDR3, stop codons, out-of-frame junctions, or ambiguous translated residues. A V3J clonotype was defined by an identical inferred V gene, J gene, and CDR3 amino acid sequence. Percentage overlap between repertoires was computed as shared unique clonotypes divided by the size of the smaller repertoire. Three approaches were used to assess repertoire richness: RTK rarefaction, the Chao1 estimator, and Recon v2.1 estimates of unobserved clonotypes. Generation probabilities for all TCRbeta clonotypes obtained by the gDNA method from four donors were computed using OLGA. Entries here come from immuneACCESS through TCRdb and include only in-frame sequences with V and J called. Some clones fail to appear in such tables; in the studies checked, an unresolved V gene covers under half of the shortfall, and the cause of the remainder is unknown. V, J and clone size reflect that table, while D and trimming were determined from the DNA. This sample is represented by about 2 million clones; approximately 94% of them were singletons. Under 1.5% of the sample is in the top ten clones.

Beyond this particular receptor, the publication reports: Sampling was restricted to blood, and TCR repertoires in tissue are likely to differ from TCR repertoires in blood. Based on pairwise subsampling, the degree of clonotype sharing among donors was expected to be affected by sequencing depth. Clonotypes shared by all four sorted-subset donors showed higher generation probabilities than non-shared clonotypes. Larger estimated clonotype richness was generally found for naive subsets than for memory subsets. Because the study included a small number of donors, the genetic and exposure-history diversity represented was limited. About 4.5% of naive CD4, more than 3% of naive CD8, about 2.4% of memory CD4, and about 0.4% of memory CD8 clonotypes were shared across several donors. Incomplete sequencing was indicated by rarefaction of sorted-subset datasets, despite the large sequencing depth.

CDR1 and CDR2 are read off the germline V gene as SGDLS and YYNGEE. V is shortened by 0 bases, J by 0 bases, and the region joining them spans 13 bases. From its cysteine to its phenylalanine, the CDR3 spans 16 amino acids. The sequence is cut down to CDR3 DNA, 48 bases in frame from base 1. CD8 naive samples were obtained by positive selection for CCR7 among CD45RO-negative cells, yielding a CD45RA+CCR7+ population from which TemRA cells were excluded. The donors were healthy, HIV-negative adults who had no recently reported acute infections or vaccinations. Every donor was a Caucasian adult living in Nashville, Tennessee, USA. Blood was collected by leukapheresis, and PBMCs were isolated by Ficoll-Histopaque density gradient centrifugation and then cryopreserved in liquid nitrogen vapor phase. Purity and quantity of every magnetically sorted T cell population were checked by analytical flow cytometry. Each sorted fraction had its genomic DNA isolated and then quantified by UV absorbance on a Nanodrop 2000c.

Sequenced material: naive CD8+ T cells sorted from blood. The sample's cell subset or site, from its label and the paper: CD45RA+CCR7+. This sequence originates from a man in his late teens or twenties in good health. The rearrangement combines TRBV9 with TRBJ2-7; the D region is possibly TRBD1 or TRBD2, each matching across 6 bases. CDR3 protein: CASSVATGASSYEQYF. The DNA reads TGTGCCAGCAGCGTAGCGACGGGGGCCTCCTCCTACGAGCAGTACTTC.